The 10 T cell receptor beta chains in this list originate from one sample, sequenced in a study of human T cells and chemical hapten exposure. One entry per CDR3 protein results from TCRdb running MiXCR on the RACE reads. The profile shows 99,000 or so distinct CDR3 sequences, 10% to 14% of them singletons. The time point was: pre-sensitization, week 0. Specified treatment: therapeutic diphenylcyclopropenone sensitization with weekly scalp DPC. The sequencing here drew on whole blood, taken in connection with sensitization to the hapten diphenylcyclopropenone (DPC). These receptors all stem from a woman aged 60-70 years with alopecia areata. Some clones in this sample may be carry-over from other donors' samples.

In this sample, this clonotype turned up many times. This chain uses TRBV20-1 with TRBJ2-1; 9 nucleotides align to TRBD2. The CDR3 loop spans 14 amino acids. Germline lookup yields CDR1 DFQATT and CDR2 SNEGSKA (reference sequence). The V and J ends lost 3 bases and 4 bases, in that order; junction bases with no gene match: 4. CDR3 in amino acids: CSASRLAVYNEQFF. The DNA for the CDR3 is TGCAGTGCTAGTCGACTAGCGGTTTACAATGAGCAGTTCTTC.

The chain is built from TRBV7-2 and TRBJ2-2; the match to TRBD1 covers 8 bases. The CDR3 loop spans 15 amino acids. Germline assignment: CDR1 SGHTA and CDR2 FQGNSA. V lost 2 bases to trimming and J lost 4 bases; unmatched junction nucleotides: 3. The CDR3 loop reads CASSLQGAVTGELFF. The CDR3 nucleotides read TGTGCCAGCAGCTTACAGGGGGCTGTCACCGGGGAGCTGTTTTTT.

Ten or more counts support this clonotype. V gene TRBV7-3 combines with J gene TRBJ2-1; perhaps D is TRBD1 or TRBD2 (5 bases each). In germline, CDR1 is SGHTA, CDR2 FQGTGA. V lost 4 bases and J lost 7, with 11 bases in between. The CDR3 has 13 amino acids. DNA for the CDR3: TGTGCCAGCAGCTCGGGACCTTCAAATGAGCAGTTCTTC. Translation: CASSSGPSNEQFF.

V is TRBV3-1 and J is TRBJ1-5; 11 positions agree with TRBD1. Germline CDR1 reads LGHDT; CDR2 reads YNNKEL (reference sequence). CDR3 length equals 15 residues. V trimming: 4 bases; J trimming: 6 bases; junction bases outside the gene matches: 5. This CDR3 reads CASSPGTGGIQPQHF. The CDR3 DNA is TGTGCCAGCAGCCCCGGGACAGGGGGAATTCAGCCCCAGCATTTT.

This clonotype has at least ten counts. The chain combines TRBV11-2 with TRBJ2-7; 11 bases agree with TRBD1. Germline V CDR1 and CDR2: SGHAT, FQNNGV. The CDR3 covers 18 residues. Germline trimming cut 4 bases from V and 4 bases from J; bases unmatched to any gene: 15. The CDR3 protein is CASSSGTGGMYSGYEQYF. The DNA of the CDR3 is TGTGCCAGCAGCTCCGGGACAGGGGGAATGTATTCGGGGTACGAGCAGTACTTC.

The chain links TRBV6-2 or TRBV6-3 to TRBJ2-7, with D tentatively TRBD1 or TRBD2 (5 bases each). This CDR3 comprises 12 residues. Per germline, CDR1 MNHEY and CDR2 SVGEGT. Trimming left V 6 bases short and J 6 bases short, with 12 bases between. The CDR3 protein is CASRMGPCEQYF. The CDR3, as DNA: TGTGCCAGCAGAATGGGACCCTGCGAGCAGTACTTC.

This clonotype was counted many times. The chain carries TRBV4-1 and TRBJ1-1; 7 positions match TRBD1. Trimming cost V 2 bases and J 11 bases; bases outside gene matches: 14. The CDR3 contains 15 residues. Germline-derived CDR1 and CDR2 are MGHRA and YSYEKL. The CDR3, as DNA: TGCGCCAGCAGCCAAAACCCGACAGGGATAGAGGAGGCTTTCTTT. It encodes CASSQNPTGIEEAFF.

This clonotype was seen repeatedly, ten times or more. This chain joins TRBV30 and TRBJ1-2, with D unclear. The CDR3 spans 13 residues. V lost 2 bases to trimming and J lost 4 bases, with 11 bases between them. Germline lookup yields CDR1 GTSNPN and CDR2 SVGIG (reference sequence). The CDR3 DNA is TGTGCCTGGAGTAGGGCGGAGGGCTATGGCTACACCTTC. Residues: CAWSRAEGYGYTF.

Ten or more counts support this clonotype. This chain links TRBV10-3 with TRBJ1-2; D gene ambiguous. Germline loops: CDR1 ENHRY, CDR2 SYGVKD. V was cut by 0 bases and J by 4 bases, with 9 bases left in between. The CDR3 totals 14 residues. The CDR3 DNA is TGTGCCATCAGTGAGTCGAACCGGATCTATGGCTACACCTTC. This codes for CAISESNRIYGYTF.

This clonotype has more than one count but fewer than ten. The chain uses TRBV6-1 and TRBJ1-1, with D perhaps matching TRBD1 (6 bases). Germline V gives CDR1 MNHNS, CDR2 SASEGT. Trimming left V 11 bases short and J 3 bases short, with 19 bases between. The CDR3 sequence is 14 residues long. The CDR3 DNA follows: TGTGCCGGCCGAGAGGGGGGAGGAGACACTGAAGCTTTCTTT. Translated, it gives CAGREGGGDTEAFF.